This TCR beta chain was sequenced for a study of graft-versus-host responses after intestinal transplantation. Looking at the study overall: Each patient got anti-thymocyte globulin induction, then tacrolimus and steroids for around three years.

Overall study results and limits: Circulating GvH clone levels at their peak were associated with HvG declines (early post-transplant). The study found high graft-versus-host to host-versus-graft clonal ratios in allografts of patients with graft-donor T cell macrochimerism.

Only in-frame clones appear in the TCRdb table, and some are missing; sequencing was by immunoSEQ multiplex PCR. This sample has roughly 40,000 clones, with approximately 93% found just once. This CDR3 comprises 14 residues. Germline values: CDR1 MNHNS, CDR2 SASEGT. The germline V and J ends were trimmed by 6 bases and 6 bases, with 17 bases remaining between them. Note on this clone: Its cognate antigen is unknown.

The rearrangement links TRBV6-1 to TRBJ1-2, with D possibly matching TRBD1 (6 bases). The sequence came from a human patient who received an intestinal transplant, so some T cells may come from the graft donor. This sample comprised PBMCs, obtained roughly 780 days after intestinal transplantation. The CDR3, as DNA: TGTGCCAGCAGGCAAGAACAGGGTCGGGATGGCTACACCTTC. This gives the protein CASRQEQGRDGYTF.